This entry describes one T cell receptor beta chain. The antigen remains unidentified. The source of the sample is a study of cytomegalovirus exposure and HLA in healthy donors. The CDR3 totals 13 residues. V shed 2 bases, J shed 6 bases, and the junction held 1 base outside the gene matches. CDR1 MNHEY and CDR2 SMNVEV come from the germline V gene (reference sequence). Findings and caveats of the study: Several of the most significant clusters appeared, in a later analysis, to be linked to common viral pathogens.

The PCR was carried out with 60 Vbeta primers and 13 Jbeta primers. TCRdb's table, derived via immunoSEQ multiplex PCR, lists solely in-frame clones and lacks some. The table lists 150,000 to 200,000 clones, about nine tenths of them singletons. V gene TRBV27 combines with J gene TRBJ2-1; 7 nucleotides match TRBD2. The clonotype comes from a boy younger than 10 in good health and CMV-seronegative. The specimen sequenced was PBMCs. The CDR3 is CASSLGRVNEQFF. As DNA, the CDR3 is TGTGCCAGCAGTTTAGGGAGGGTCAATGAGCAGTTCTTC.